This T cell receptor (beta chain) was profiled in a study of blood T cell repertoires in COVID-19. As for the study in general: Whether acute or convalescent, the COVID-19 samples came from the United States, Italy and Spain. From T cells, B-cell-depleted T cells, or PBMCs came the material, which was cDNA or gDNA.

The CDR3 is made up of 15 amino acids. The germline gives CDR1 KGHSH, CDR2 LQKENI. Trimming left V 4 bases short and J 0 bases short, with 9 bases between. Original methodology: For nucleated cells, counts were estimated from reference gene primer amplification. Generated by immunoSEQ multiplex PCR, the TCRdb table keeps only in-frame clones and is missing some. Clone size and the V and J calls come from that table; the DNA yielded D and trimming. The table shows approximately 250,000 clones, with 83% occurring only once. Sequenced material: peripheral blood. The origin of this receptor is a human donor in a cohort sampled during active COVID-19. The chain links TRBV18 to TRBJ2-2, with TRBD1 as a possible D gene (5 bases). In DNA form, the CDR3 reads TGTGCCAGCTCACAGGGGATAGCGAACACCGGGGAGCTGTTTTTT. Translating gives CASSQGIANTGELFF.